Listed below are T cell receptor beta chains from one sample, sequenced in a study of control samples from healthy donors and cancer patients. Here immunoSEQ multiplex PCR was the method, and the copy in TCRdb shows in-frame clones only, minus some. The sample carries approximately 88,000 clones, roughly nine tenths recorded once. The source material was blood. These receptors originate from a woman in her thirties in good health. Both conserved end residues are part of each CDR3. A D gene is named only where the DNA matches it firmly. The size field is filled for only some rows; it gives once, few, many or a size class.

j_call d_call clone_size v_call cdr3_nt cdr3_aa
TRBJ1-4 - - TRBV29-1 TGCAGCGTTTATGTAGGGGTGGGGACTAATGAAAAACTGTTTTTT CSVYVGVGTNEKLFF
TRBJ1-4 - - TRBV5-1 TGCGCCAGCTGCATAACGAGTAATGAAAAACTGTTTTTT CASCITSNEKLFF
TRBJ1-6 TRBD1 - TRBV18 TGTGCCAGCTCACCGGACAGGAAAAATTCACCCCTCCACTTT CASSPDRKNSPLHF
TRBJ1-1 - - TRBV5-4 TGTGCCAGCAGCGCCGGGGGGGGTCGGAACACTGAAGCTTTCTTT CASSAGGGRNTEAFF
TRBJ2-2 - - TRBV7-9 TGTGCCAGCAGCCAAACAGGGACCGGGGAGCTGTTTTTT CASSQTGTGELFF
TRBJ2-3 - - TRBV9 TGTGCCAGCAGCGCAAGGGGGGACACAGATACGCAGTATTTT CASSARGDTDTQYF
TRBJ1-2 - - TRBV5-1 TGCGCCAGCAGCTCGGATCGGGGGAGCAGGGATGGCTACACCTTC CASSSDRGSRDGYTF
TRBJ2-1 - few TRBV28 TGTGCCAGCAGTTTAATGGGGGTCTCCTACAATGAGCAGTTCTTC CASSLMGVSYNEQFF
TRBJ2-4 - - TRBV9 TGTGCCAGCAGCCCGCGGACAAGAGAAAACATTCAGTACTTC CASSPRTRENIQYF
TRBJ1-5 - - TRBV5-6 TGTGCCAGCAGCCCAAACGGTGGCATTAATCAGCCCCAGCATTTT CASSPNGGINQPQHF
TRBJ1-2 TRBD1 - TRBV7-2 TGTGCCAGCAGCGCTGCATCAGGAAACGACAGGGGCAGAGGGGGCTACACCTTC CASSAASGNDRGRGGYTF
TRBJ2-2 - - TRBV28 TGTGCCAGCAGTCTGGGGGGATTCAGACACACCGGGGAGCTGTTTTTT CASSLGGFRHTGELFF
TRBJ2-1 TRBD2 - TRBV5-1 TGCGCCAGCAGCCCGGGACTAGCGGGAGGGCCAGGTGAGCAGTTCTTC CASSPGLAGGPGEQFF
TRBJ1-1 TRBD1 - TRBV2 TGTGCCAGCAGCCCGGGACAGGGGAGGACTGAAGCTTTCTTT CASSPGQGRTEAFF
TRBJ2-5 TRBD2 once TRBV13 TGTGCCAGCAGCTATCAAGCGGGGTACCAAGAGACCCAGTACTTC CASSYQAGYQETQYF
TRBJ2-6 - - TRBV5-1 TGCGCCAGCAGCTTTAGACCTTCTGGGGCCAACGTCCTGACTTTC CASSFRPSGANVLTF